Shown below are 9 T cell receptor beta chains from a single sample sequenced in a study of identical twins. From the 5' RACE reads, TCRdb called clonotypes with MiXCR, one entry per CDR3 protein. The data hold hundreds of thousands of distinct CDR3 sequences, with around 15% observed a single time. The sample was memory (CD45RO+) T cells sorted from blood. The receptors were sampled from a young woman in good health.

Many counts were recorded for this clonotype. The rearrangement joins TRBV5-1 to TRBJ2-3; 8 nucleotides line up with TRBD2. The J segment lost 1 base and the V segment lost 3 bases, leaving 4 bases of the junction unmatched. The CDR3 is 15 amino acids. CDR1 and CDR2 (germline): SGHRS, YFSETQ. CDR3 DNA: TGCGCCAGCAGCTGGGCGGGAGGCGGCACAGATACGCAGTATTTT. This sequence encodes CASSWAGGGTDTQYF.

V gene TRBV11-3 combines with J gene TRBJ1-1, with a tentative D call TRBD1 (5 bases). In germline, CDR1 is SGHNT, CDR2 YENEEA. Trimming removed 5 bases at V and 5 bases at J, with 15 bases between. This CDR3 contains 14 residues. The CDR3 reads CASSPGGGWTEAFF. The CDR3 DNA follows: TGTGCCAGCAGCCCCGGGGGGGGTTGGACTGAAGCTTTCTTT.

There are many counts of this clonotype. The J gene is TRBJ2-1, the V gene TRBV5-1; 8 nucleotides line up with TRBD2. The germline gives CDR1 SGHRS, CDR2 YFSETQ. The CDR3 contains 14 residues. The ends lost 5 bases at V and 8 bases at J; junction bases unmatched: 9. Here the CDR3 DNA reads TGCGCCAGCAGACGGGGGGGCATTAGCGATGAGCAGTTCTTC. This translates into CASRRGGISDEQFF.

The sample holds a few counts of this clonotype. The chain joins TRBV20-1 to TRBJ2-2; no reliable D call. V gave up 1 base and J gave up 3 bases, with 12 bases separating them. Per the germline V gene, CDR1 is DFQATT and CDR2 is SNEGSKA (reference sequence). CDR3 size: 15 residues. The CDR3 DNA follows: TGCAGTGCTAGAGCTGACCTACCCTACACCGGGGAGCTGTTTTTT. Encoded protein: CSARADLPYTGELFF.

This clonotype has just a few counts. V usage is TRBV13 and J usage is TRBJ2-7; a possible D gene is TRBD2 (6 bases). The germline gives CDR1 PRHDT, CDR2 FYEKMQ (reference sequence). The CDR3 consists of 14 residues. V lost 0 bases and J lost 2, with 8 bases in between. The CDR3 DNA sequence: TGTGCCAGCAGCTTAGGCGGGGAGGCCTACGAGCAGTACTTC. It is translated as CASSLGGEAYEQYF.

V is TRBV5-6 and J is TRBJ2-1; TRBD2 aligns across 7 bases. With V trimmed by 2 bases and J by 0 bases, 8 bases remained unmatched. The germline V gene has CDR1 SGHDT and CDR2 YYEEEE. CDR3 length: 17 residues. This chain's CDR3 is CASSFSLAANSYNEQFF. Written as DNA, the CDR3 is TGTGCCAGCAGCTTTTCCCTAGCGGCCAACTCCTACAATGAGCAGTTCTTC.

The chain links TRBV10-2 to TRBJ2-7; 9 bases match TRBD2. V was pared by 10 bases and J by 5 bases, with 12 bases of the junction left unmatched. This CDR3 has 14 amino acids. Germline CDR1 and CDR2: WSHSY and SAAADI. CDR3: CATRTGTSYNEQYF. The DNA of the CDR3 is TGCGCCACCCGCACCGGGACTAGCTATAACGAGCAGTACTTC.

This clonotype has ten or more counts. This rearrangement joins TRBV20-1 to TRBJ2-1; TRBD1 might be the D (6 bases). CDR1 and CDR2 from the germline V gene are DFQATT and SNEGSKA (reference sequence). Trimming removed 0 bases from V and 1 base from J, with 7 bases in between. This CDR3 is built from 14 residues. Here the CDR3 DNA reads TGCAGTGCTAGAGATGACAGGTCCTACAATGAGCAGTTCTTC. This gives the protein CSARDDRSYNEQFF.

The CDR3 region is CSAPGLEPSDTQYF. CDR3 DNA sequence: TGCAGTGCTCCGGGACTAGAACCGTCAGATACGCAGTATTTT. The rearrangement joins TRBV20-1 to TRBJ2-3, with 8 bases fitting TRBD2. There are 14 residues in the CDR3. CDR1 and CDR2 (germline): DFQATT, SNEGSKA (reference sequence). V shed 5 bases, J shed 4 bases, and the junction held 8 bases outside the gene matches.